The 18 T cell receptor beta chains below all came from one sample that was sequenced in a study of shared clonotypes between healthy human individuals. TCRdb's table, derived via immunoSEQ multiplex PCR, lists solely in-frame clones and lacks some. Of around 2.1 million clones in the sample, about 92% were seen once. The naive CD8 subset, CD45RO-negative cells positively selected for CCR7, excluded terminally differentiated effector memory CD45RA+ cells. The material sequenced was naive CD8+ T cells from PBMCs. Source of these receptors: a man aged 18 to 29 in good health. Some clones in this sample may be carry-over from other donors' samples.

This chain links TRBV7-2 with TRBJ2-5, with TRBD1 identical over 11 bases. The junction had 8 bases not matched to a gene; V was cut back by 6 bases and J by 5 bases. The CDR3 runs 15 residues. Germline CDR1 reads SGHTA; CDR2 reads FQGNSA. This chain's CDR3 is CASRSRDRGTETQYF. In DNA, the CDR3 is TGTGCCAGCAGATCCAGGGACAGGGGGACGGAGACCCAGTACTTC.

The CDR3 bases are TGTGCCAGCAGTGGACCCTATTACGAGCAGTACTTC. Translated: CASSGPYYEQYF. The chain carries TRBV6-4 and TRBJ2-7; D unclear. The CDR3 is 12 amino acids. Germline assignment: CDR1 MRHNA and CDR2 SNTAGT. V lost 4 bases to trimming and J lost 4 bases, with 8 bases between them.

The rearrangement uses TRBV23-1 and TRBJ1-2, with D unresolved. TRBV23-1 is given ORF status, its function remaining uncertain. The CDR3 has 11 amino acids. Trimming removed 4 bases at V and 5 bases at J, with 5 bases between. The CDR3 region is CASSPGYGYTF. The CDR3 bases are TGCGCCAGCAGTCCCGGATATGGCTACACCTTC.

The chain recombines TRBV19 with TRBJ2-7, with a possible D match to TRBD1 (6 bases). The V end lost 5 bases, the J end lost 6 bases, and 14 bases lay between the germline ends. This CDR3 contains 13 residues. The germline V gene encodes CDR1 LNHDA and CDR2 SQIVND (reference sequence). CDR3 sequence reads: CASSLTTGSEQYF. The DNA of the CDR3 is TGTGCCAGTAGTCTTACTACAGGGAGCGAGCAGTACTTC.

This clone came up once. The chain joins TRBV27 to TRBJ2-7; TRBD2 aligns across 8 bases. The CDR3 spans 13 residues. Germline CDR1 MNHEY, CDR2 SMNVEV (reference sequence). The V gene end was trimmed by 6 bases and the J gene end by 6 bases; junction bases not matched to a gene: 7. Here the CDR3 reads CASRLGGAVEQYF. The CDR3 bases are TGTGCCAGCAGACTCGGGGGGGCTGTCGAGCAGTACTTC.

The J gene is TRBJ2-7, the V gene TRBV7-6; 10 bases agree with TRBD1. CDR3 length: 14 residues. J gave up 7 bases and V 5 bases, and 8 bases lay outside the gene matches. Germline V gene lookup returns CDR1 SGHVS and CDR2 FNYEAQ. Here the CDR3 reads CASSPGTGAGEQYF. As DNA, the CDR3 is TGTGCCAGCAGCCCCGGGACAGGGGCGGGGGAGCAGTACTTC.

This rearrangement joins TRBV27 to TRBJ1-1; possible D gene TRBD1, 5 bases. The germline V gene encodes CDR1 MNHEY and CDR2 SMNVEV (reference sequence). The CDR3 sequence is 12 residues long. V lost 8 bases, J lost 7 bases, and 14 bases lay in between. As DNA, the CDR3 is TGTGCCAGCTTCGGCGGCAGGGTTGAAGCTTTCTTT. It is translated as CASFGGRVEAFF.

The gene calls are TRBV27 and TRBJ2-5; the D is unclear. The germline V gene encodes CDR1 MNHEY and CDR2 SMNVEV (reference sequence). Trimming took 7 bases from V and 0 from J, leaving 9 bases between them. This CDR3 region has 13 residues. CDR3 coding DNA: TGTGCCAGCAAATACAGTAACCAAGAGACCCAGTACTTC. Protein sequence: CASKYSNQETQYF.

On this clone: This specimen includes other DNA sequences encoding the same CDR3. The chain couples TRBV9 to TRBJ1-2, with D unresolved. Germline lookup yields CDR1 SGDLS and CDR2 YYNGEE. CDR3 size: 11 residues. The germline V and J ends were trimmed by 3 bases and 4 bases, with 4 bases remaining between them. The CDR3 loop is CASSAAYGYTF. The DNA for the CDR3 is TGTGCCAGCAGCGCTGCCTATGGCTACACCTTC.

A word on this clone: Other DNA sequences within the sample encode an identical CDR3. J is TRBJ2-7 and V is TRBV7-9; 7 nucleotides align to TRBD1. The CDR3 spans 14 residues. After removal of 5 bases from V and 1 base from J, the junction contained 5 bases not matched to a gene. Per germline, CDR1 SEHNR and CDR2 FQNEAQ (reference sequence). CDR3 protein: CASSARDRSYEQYF. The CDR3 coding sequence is TGTGCCAGCAGCGCCCGGGACAGATCCTACGAGCAGTACTTC.

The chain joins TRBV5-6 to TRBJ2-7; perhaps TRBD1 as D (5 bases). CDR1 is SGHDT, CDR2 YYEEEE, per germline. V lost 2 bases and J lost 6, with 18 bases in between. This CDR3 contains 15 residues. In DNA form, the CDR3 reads TGTGCCAGCAGCTTAGGGGCGAGCCCCTACGGCGAGCAGTACTTC. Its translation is CASSLGASPYGEQYF.

The DNA of the CDR3 is TGTGCCAGCAGTCCGACTAGCGGGTATCCTGAAGCTTTCTTT. Protein sequence: CASSPTSGYPEAFF. This chain joins TRBV6-5 and TRBJ1-1; D remains unclear. The CDR3 runs 14 residues. V lost 5 bases to trimming and J lost 6 bases, with 16 bases between them. CDR1 is MNHEY, CDR2 SVGAGI, per germline.

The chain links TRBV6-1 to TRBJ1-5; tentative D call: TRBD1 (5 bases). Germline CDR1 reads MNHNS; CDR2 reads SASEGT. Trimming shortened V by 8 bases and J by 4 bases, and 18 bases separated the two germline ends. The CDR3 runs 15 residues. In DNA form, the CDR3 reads TGTGCCAGCTATATCCTAAGGGGTCTGAATCAGCCCCAGCATTTT. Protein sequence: CASYILRGLNQPQHF.

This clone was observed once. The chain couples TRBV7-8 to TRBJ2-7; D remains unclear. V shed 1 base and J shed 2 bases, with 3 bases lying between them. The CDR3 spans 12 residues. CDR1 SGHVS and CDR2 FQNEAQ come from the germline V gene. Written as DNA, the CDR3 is TGTGCCAGCAGCTTAGACACCTACGAGCAGTACTTC. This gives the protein CASSLDTYEQYF.

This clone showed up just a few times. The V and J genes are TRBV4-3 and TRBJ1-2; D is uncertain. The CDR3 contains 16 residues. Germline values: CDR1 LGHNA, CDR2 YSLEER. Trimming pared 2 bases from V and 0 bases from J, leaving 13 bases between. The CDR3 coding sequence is TGCGCCAGCAGCCAACTGCATTTGGGGACTAACTATGGCTACACCTTC. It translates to CASSQLHLGTNYGYTF.

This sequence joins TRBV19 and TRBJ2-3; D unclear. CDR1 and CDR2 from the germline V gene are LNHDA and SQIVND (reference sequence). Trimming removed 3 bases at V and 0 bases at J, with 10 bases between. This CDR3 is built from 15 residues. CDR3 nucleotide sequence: TGTGCCAGTAGTATTAGGGATACTAGCACAGATACGCAGTATTTT. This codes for CASSIRDTSTDTQYF.

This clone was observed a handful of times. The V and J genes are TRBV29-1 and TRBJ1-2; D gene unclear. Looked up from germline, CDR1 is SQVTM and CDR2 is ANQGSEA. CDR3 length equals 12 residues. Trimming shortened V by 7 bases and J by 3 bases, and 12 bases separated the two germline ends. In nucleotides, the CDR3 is TGCAGCGCAAGAGGGATGGACTATGGCTACACCTTC. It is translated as CSARGMDYGYTF.

This CDR3 is CASSSRQEPAPTNEKLFF. As DNA, the CDR3 is TGTGCCAGCAGCTCCCGACAGGAGCCGGCACCAACTAATGAAAAACTGTTTTTT. This chain uses TRBV5-6 with TRBJ1-4; D is perhaps TRBD1 (6 bases). Per germline, CDR1 SGHDT and CDR2 YYEEEE. The CDR3 consists of 18 residues. Trimming stripped 3 bases from V and 0 bases from J, with 18 bases between.